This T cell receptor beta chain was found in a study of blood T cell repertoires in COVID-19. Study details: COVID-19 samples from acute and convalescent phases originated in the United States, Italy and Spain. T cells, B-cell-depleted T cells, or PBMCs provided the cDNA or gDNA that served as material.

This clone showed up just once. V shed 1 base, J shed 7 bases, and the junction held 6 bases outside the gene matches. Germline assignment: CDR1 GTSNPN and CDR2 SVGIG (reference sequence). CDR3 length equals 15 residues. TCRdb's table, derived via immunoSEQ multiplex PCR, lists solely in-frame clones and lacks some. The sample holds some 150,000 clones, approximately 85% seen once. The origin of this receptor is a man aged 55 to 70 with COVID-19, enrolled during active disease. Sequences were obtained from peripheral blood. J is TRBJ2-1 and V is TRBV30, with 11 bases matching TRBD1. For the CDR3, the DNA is TGTGCCTGGAGTGCAGGACAGGGGGCGCTTAATGAGCAGTTCTTC. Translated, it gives CAWSAGQGALNEQFF.